The 8 T cell receptor beta chains presented below share a single source sample, sequenced in a study of cytomegalovirus exposure and HLA in healthy donors. PCR involved 60 Vbeta and 13 Jbeta primers. Repertoires were generated with immunoSEQ multiplex PCR, while TCRdb's copy carries only in-frame clones and drops some. The table records approximately 160,000 clones, just over 75% of them present only once. The sample was PBMCs. These receptors came from a woman between 40 and 50 years old in good health and CMV-seronegative.

This chain joins TRBV30 and TRBJ1-5; no clear D. The CDR3 runs 15 residues. Trimming took 2 bases from V and 4 from J, leaving 15 bases between them. CDR1 and CDR2 from the germline V gene are GTSNPN and SVGIG (reference sequence). CDR3 DNA sequence: TGTGCCTGGAGTCGTCTGGACGGAGGGAATCAGCCCCAGCATTTT. This codes for CAWSRLDGGNQPQHF.

The chain uses TRBV5-6 and TRBJ2-7, with 9 nucleotides matching TRBD2. The trim removed 0 bases at V and 3 bases at J, leaving 4 bases unmatched. This CDR3 is built from 15 residues. In germline, CDR1 is SGHDT, CDR2 YYEEEE. CDR3 in amino acids: CASSLGGLARYEQYF. The CDR3 nucleotides read TGTGCCAGCAGCTTGGGCGGACTAGCGCGCTACGAGCAGTACTTC.

The rearrangement joins TRBV28 to TRBJ1-5, with TRBD1 matching 7 bases. The V and J ends lost 5 bases and 2 bases, in that order; junction bases with no gene match: 3. Germline lookup yields CDR1 MDHEN and CDR2 SYDVKM. The CDR3 runs 14 residues. In nucleotides, the CDR3 is TGTGCCAGCAGTACAGGGGAGGGCAATCAGCCCCAGCATTTT. This gives the protein CASSTGEGNQPQHF.

Only a few counts were recorded for this clone. The chain combines TRBV7-6 with TRBJ2-3, with 7 nucleotides matching TRBD2. CDR1 and CDR2 from the germline V gene are SGHVS and FNYEAQ. The V segment lost 5 bases and the J segment 4 bases; nucleotides outside the gene matches: 9. The CDR3 is 15 residues long. The DNA for the CDR3 is TGTGCCAGCAGCCCTGGGGGGGAGAAGGCAGATACGCAGTATTTT. Translation: CASSPGGEKADTQYF.

The V and J genes are TRBV29-1 and TRBJ2-2; TRBD2 aligns across 7 bases. The CDR3 length is 13 residues. Germline V lookup: CDR1 SQVTM, CDR2 ANQGSEA. V gave up 1 base and J gave up 7 bases; unmatched junction bases: 3. The chain's CDR3 is CSVEGTSNGELFF. The CDR3 DNA is TGCAGCGTTGAAGGGACTAGTAACGGGGAGCTGTTTTTT.

This chain links TRBV7-9 with TRBJ2-1; 7 bases align to TRBD1. V lost 5 bases and J lost 3; bases outside the gene matches: 7. The CDR3 runs 15 residues. The germline V gene encodes CDR1 SEHNR and CDR2 FQNEAQ (reference sequence). The CDR3 is CASSPGQLFYNEQFF. The DNA of the CDR3 is TGTGCCAGCAGCCCGGGACAGCTTTTCTACAATGAGCAGTTCTTC.

This clone is a singleton in its sample. This sequence joins TRBV15 and TRBJ2-7; possible D gene TRBD1, 6 bases. V was pared by 0 bases and J by 5 bases, with 26 bases between. CDR3 size: 19 residues. Looked up from germline, CDR1 is LNHNV and CDR2 is YYDKDF (reference sequence). The CDR3 is CATSREKVYRVKSPHEQYF. CDR3 DNA sequence: TGTGCCACCAGCAGAGAAAAAGTCTACAGGGTAAAGTCCCCCCACGAGCAGTACTTC. The entire variable domain, with the rest obtained from reference TRBV15 and TRBJ2-7, is as follows: DAMVIQNPRYQVTQFGKPVTLSCSQTLNHNVMYWYQQKSSQAPKLLFHYYDKDFNNEADTPDNFQSRRPNTSFCFLDIRSPGLGDTAMYLCATSREKVYRVKSPHEQYFGPGTRLTVT.

This sequence joins TRBV27 and TRBJ1-2; unclear D gene. V shed 0 bases and J shed 6 bases, with 8 bases lying between them. The germline V gene encodes CDR1 MNHEY and CDR2 SMNVEV (reference sequence). The CDR3 loop spans 13 amino acids. The CDR3 loop is CASSLSAGNGYTF. For the CDR3, the DNA is TGTGCCAGCAGTTTATCAGCGGGCAATGGCTACACCTTC.